The T cell receptor (beta chain) described here comes from a study of Tregs in tolerant kidney transplant recipients (dated by TCRdb to the late 2010s). Some background on the complete study: Related donors were used in the transplants with nonmyeloablative bone marrow transplantation, and mixed chimerism was transient in the human trials. Sorted recipient Tregs were cultured for 15 to 20 days with irradiated activated donor B cells plus IL-2, and restimulation was performed on day 11. Once the B cell culture was finished, the cells were sorted into two populations: CD4+CD8-CD25+CD127- and CD4+CD8-4-1BB+CD40L-. Activated donor B cells were generated over about nine days on irradiated CD40L-expressing 3T3 cells in the presence of cyclosporin A and IL-4. Additional Treg samples were obtained from a roughly 3-day mixed lymphocyte reaction with belatacept, with some samples followed by a roughly 5-day donor restimulation, before recipient CD4+CD25+CD127- cells were sorted. During sorting of primary belatacept mixed lymphocyte reaction cultures, recipient cells were distinguished from donor cells with antibodies. The study applied TCRbeta sequencing to find donor-specific regulatory T cells before combined kidney and bone marrow transplantation and then followed those same cells after transplant. The research as a whole found: Expanding Tregs with activated donor B cells appeared to identify the most biologically relevant and donor-specific TCRbeta repertoire. Biological reproducibility was not examined directly, but technical replication error appeared to be minimal. Because the PCR primers were changed over time for some patients, nucleotide-level comparison could not be performed across the samples from those patients. The study was limited by small patient numbers, and the findings need validation in larger populations and under other immunosuppression protocols. In tolerant patients, donor-specific Tregs expanded more than Tregs overall, which suggests antigen-driven rather than nonspecific expansion.

V was cut back by 3 bases and J by 6 bases, leaving a gap of 14 bases between them. The germline V gene specifies SNHLY as CDR1 and FYNNEI as CDR2. The CDR3 runs 14 residues from the cysteine to the phenylalanine. Of all the DNA, just the CDR3 is kept, 42 bases in frame from base 1. For TCRbeta CDR3 sequencing, genomic DNA was extracted from sorted cells using the QIAGEN DNeasy Blood and Tissue Kit. High-throughput TCRbeta CDR3 sequencing, which included PCR amplification with bias correction and internal controls, was done commercially through immunoSEQ. Processing in the source paper ran as follows. Unique productive TCRbeta sequences were defined by CDR3 nucleotide sequence where primers matched, and otherwise by CDR3 amino acid sequence together with Vbeta and Jbeta genes. Sequences were defined as donor-reactive when expanded at least 5-fold in CFSE-low cells versus unstimulated cells and present at a frequency of at least 0.01% in CFSE-low cells. Repertoire divergence was quantified by Jensen-Shannon divergence using the top 100 TCRbeta sequences ranked by frequency. For samples with multiple sequencing runs, sorting error was corrected separately for each run before the runs were pooled. TCRdb retrieved this table from immuneACCESS and kept in-frame rearrangements only. Not all clones are present; in checked studies, unresolved V genes account for under half, and no reason is known for the remainder. D and trimming come from the DNA, and the V and J calls and clone size come from that table. The sample contains about 5,600 clones, around 87% of them found a single time. Of the sample, 3.5% falls within the top ten clones.

The meaning of the sample's time point label: blood sample drawn before combined kidney and bone marrow transplant. 4 combined kidney and bone marrow transplant recipients from the ITN036ST trial were included as patients, and samples were available only from these trial subjects. Healthy control blood was processed to PBMCs with a Ficoll density gradient and then cryopreserved, whereas patient PBMCs were collected both before and after transplant. A word on this clone: Which antigen it targets is not known. No per-base quality is available; no much larger clone lies one base away.

The rearrangement combines TRBV2 with TRBJ1-2; a confident D gene designation cannot be given. The sequence came from a human patient who received a combined kidney and bone marrow transplant. The sample here was Tregs from blood cultured with allogeneic cells, taken before the transplant. The base sequence is TGTGCCAGCAGTGAGAGAGCCAGTTCCAATGGCTACACCTTC. Its protein product is CASSERASSNGYTF.